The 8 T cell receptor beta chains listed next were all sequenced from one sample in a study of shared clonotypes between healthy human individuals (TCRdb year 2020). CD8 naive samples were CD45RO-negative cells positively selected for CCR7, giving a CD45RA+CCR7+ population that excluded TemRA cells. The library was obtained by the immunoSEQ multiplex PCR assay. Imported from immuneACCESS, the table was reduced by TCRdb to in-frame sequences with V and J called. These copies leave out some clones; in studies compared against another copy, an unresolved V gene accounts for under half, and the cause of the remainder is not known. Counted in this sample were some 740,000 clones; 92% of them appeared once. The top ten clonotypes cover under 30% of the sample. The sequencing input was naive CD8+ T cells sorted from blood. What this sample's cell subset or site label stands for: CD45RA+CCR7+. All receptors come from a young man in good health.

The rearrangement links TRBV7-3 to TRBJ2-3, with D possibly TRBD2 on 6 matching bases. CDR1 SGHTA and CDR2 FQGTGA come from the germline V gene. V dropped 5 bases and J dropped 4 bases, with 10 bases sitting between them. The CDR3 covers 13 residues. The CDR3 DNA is TGTGCCAGCAGCCTGGCGGGGCCAGATACGCAGTATTTT. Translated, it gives CASSLAGPDTQYF. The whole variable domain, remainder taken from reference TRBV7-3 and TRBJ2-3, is GAGVSQTPSNKVTEKGKYVELRCDPISGHTALYWYRQSLGQGPEFLIYFQGTGAADDSGLPNDRFFAVRPEGSVSTLKIQRTERGDSAVYLCASSLAGPDTQYFGPGTRLTVL.

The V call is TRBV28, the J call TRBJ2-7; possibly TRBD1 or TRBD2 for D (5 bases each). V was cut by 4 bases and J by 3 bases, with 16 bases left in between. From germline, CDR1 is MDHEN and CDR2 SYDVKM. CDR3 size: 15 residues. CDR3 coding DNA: TGTGCCAGCAGTTCCCCCCGGGACGTATACTACGAGCAGTACTTC. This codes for CASSSPRDVYYEQYF.

The CDR3 DNA is TGTGCCAGCCATATACAGGGTCGGAATGAGCAGTTCTTC. Its translation is CASHIQGRNEQFF. The rearrangement joins TRBV27 to TRBJ2-1; TRBD1 is a possible D gene (6 bases). Germline V CDR1 and CDR2: MNHEY, SMNVEV (reference sequence). Trimming shortened V by 8 bases and J by 7 bases, and 15 bases separated the two germline ends. The CDR3 has 13 amino acids.

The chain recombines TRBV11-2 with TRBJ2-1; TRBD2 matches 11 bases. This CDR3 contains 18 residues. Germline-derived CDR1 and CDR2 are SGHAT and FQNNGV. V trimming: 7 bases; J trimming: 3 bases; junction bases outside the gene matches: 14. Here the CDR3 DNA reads TGTGCCAGCAACTGGGACGAGACTAGCGGGAAAATCTACAATGAGCAGTTCTTC. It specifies CASNWDETSGKIYNEQFF.

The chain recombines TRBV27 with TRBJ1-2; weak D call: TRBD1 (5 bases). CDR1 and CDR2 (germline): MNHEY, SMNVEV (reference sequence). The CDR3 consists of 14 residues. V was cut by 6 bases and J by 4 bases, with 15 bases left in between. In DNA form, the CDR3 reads TGTGCCAGCAGCCTTGTCGGGGGGAGCTATGGCTACACCTTC. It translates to CASSLVGGSYGYTF.

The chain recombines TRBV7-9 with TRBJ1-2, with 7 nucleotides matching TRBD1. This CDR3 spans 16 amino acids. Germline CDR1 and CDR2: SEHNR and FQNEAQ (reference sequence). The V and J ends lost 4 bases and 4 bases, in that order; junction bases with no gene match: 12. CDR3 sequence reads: CASSYAGTEATYGYTF. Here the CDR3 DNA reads TGTGCCAGCAGCTACGCCGGGACAGAAGCTACCTATGGCTACACCTTC.

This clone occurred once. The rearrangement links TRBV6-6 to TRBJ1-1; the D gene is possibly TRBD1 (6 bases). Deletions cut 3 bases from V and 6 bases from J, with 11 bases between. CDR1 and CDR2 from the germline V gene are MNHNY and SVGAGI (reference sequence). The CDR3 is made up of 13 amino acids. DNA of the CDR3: TGTGCCAGCAGTTATCAAAAGGGGGCTGAAGCTTTCTTT. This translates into CASSYQKGAEAFF.

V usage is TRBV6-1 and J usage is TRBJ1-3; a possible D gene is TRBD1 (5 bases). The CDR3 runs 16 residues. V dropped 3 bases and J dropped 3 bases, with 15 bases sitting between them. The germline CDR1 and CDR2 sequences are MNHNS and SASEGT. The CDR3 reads CASSEDTGRVGNTIYF. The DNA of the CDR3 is TGTGCCAGCAGTGAGGACACGGGCCGGGTTGGAAACACCATATATTTT.